This TCR beta chain was captured by sequencing in a study of shared clonotypes between healthy human individuals. This CDR3 comprises 15 residues. With V trimmed by 3 bases and J by 5 bases, 9 bases remained unmatched. Germline-derived CDR1 and CDR2 are LNHDA and SQIVND (reference sequence). CD45RO negativity and positive selection for CCR7 defined naive CD8 cells, a population that excluded terminally differentiated effector memory CD45RA+ cells. Data came from immunoSEQ multiplex PCR; TCRdb stores just in-frame clones and leaves some out. The table lists some 2.1 million clones, just over 90% of them singletons. This clone came up a few times.

V gene TRBV19 combines with J gene TRBJ1-1; 7 nucleotides match TRBD1. The sequence was collected from a man aged 18 to 29 in good health. Some clones in this sample may be carry-over from other donors' samples. Sequenced input: naive CD8+ T cells from PBMCs. The CDR3 reads CASSIVLGQLTEAFF. CDR3 sequence (DNA): TGTGCCAGTAGTATTGTGTTGGGACAGCTGACTGAAGCTTTCTTT. Supplemented by reference TRBV19 and TRBJ1-1, the full variable domain reads DGGITQSPKYLFRKEGQNVTLSCEQNLNHDAMYWYRQDPGQGLRLIYYSQIVNDFQKGDIAEGYSVSREKKESFPLTVTSAQKNPTAFYLCASSIVLGQLTEAFFGQGTRLTVV.